What follows is one T cell receptor beta chain and its context. Its target is unknown. This CDR3 is 13 amino acids long. CDR1 and CDR2 (germline): MDHEN, SYDVKM. V lost 1 base and J lost 8, with 11 bases in between. Assay used: immunoSEQ multiplex PCR; TCRdb lists only in-frame clones, some missing. The table includes over 200,000 clones, around 87% detected once. The data were obtained in a study of Ad26.COV2.S vaccination and SARS-CoV-2 variants. Study in general: It was the COV1001 Ad26.COV2.S trial arm that included the donor. Ad26.COV2.S was injected intramuscularly once or twice, 56 days apart. Whole-study results and caveats: Non-spike TCR breadth did not differ much between vaccine and placebo recipients.

The treatment was: roughly 18 received Ad26.COV2.S at low or high dose, single or two shots; about 5 received placebo; per-sample allocation not given. On day 63 after the first injection, vaccine and placebo recipients gave samples. This adult donor, from Boston, was 18-55 years old. The rearrangement joins TRBV28 to TRBJ1-1; tentatively, D is TRBD1 (5 bases). The sequencing here drew on peripheral blood, taken in a trial of Ad26.COV2.S vaccine versus placebo. The receptor was isolated from a person between 18 and 65 years old who received the Ad26.COV2.S COVID-19 vaccine or a placebo. The CDR3 DNA follows: TGTGCCAGCAGTTTATTACGGGACGGGGAAGCTTTCTTT. Translation gives CASSLLRDGEAFF.